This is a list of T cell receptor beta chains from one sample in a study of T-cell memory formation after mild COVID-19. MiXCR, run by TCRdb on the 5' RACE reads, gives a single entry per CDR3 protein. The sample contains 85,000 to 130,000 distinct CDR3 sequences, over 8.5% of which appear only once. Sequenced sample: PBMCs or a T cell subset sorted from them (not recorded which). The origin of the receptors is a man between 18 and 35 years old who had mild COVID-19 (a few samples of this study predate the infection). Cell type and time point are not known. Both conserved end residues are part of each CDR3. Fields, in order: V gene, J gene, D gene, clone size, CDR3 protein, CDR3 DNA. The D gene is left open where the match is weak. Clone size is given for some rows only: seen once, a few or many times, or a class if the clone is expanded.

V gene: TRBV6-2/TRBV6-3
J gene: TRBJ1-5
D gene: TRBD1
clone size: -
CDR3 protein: CASSGQGPQPQHF
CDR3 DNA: TGTGCCAGCAGTGGACAGGGTCCTCAGCCCCAGCATTTT

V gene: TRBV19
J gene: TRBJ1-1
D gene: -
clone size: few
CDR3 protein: CASNLVVGTEAFF
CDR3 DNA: TGTGCCAGTAACCTTGTGGTGGGCACTGAAGCTTTCTTT

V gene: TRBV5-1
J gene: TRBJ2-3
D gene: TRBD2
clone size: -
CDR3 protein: CASSSVAGGADTQYF
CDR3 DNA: TGCGCCAGCAGCTCCGTGGCGGGGGGGGCAGATACGCAGTATTTT

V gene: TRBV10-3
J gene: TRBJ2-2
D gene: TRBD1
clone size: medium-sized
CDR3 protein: CAISESQQGTGELFF
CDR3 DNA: TGTGCCATCAGTGAGTCCCAACAGGGGACCGGGGAGCTGTTTTTT

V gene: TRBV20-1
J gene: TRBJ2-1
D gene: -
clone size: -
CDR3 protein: CSARLVGSSYNEQFF
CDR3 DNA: TGCAGTGCTAGGCTGGTGGGGAGCTCCTACAATGAGCAGTTCTTC

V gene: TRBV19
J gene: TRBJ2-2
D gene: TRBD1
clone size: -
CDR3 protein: CASSTGQGTGELFF
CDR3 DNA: TGTGCCAGTAGTACCGGACAGGGGACCGGGGAGCTGTTTTTT

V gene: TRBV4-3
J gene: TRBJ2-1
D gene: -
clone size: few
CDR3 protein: CASSQEGGPSSYNEQFF
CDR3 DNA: TGCGCCAGCAGCCAAGAGGGGGGACCGAGCTCCTACAATGAGCAGTTCTTC

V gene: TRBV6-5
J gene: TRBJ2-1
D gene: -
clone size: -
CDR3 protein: CASSYTRVDEQFF
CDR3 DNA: TGTGCCAGCAGTTACACCCGGGTCGATGAGCAGTTCTTC

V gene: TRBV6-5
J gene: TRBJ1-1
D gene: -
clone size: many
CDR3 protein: CASSWGGNTEAFF
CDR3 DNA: TGTGCCAGCAGTTGGGGCGGGAACACTGAAGCTTTCTTT

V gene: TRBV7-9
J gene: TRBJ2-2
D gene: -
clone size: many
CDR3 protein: CASSPPIGAGELFF
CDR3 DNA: TGTGCCAGCAGCCCACCTATTGGGGCCGGGGAGCTGTTTTTT

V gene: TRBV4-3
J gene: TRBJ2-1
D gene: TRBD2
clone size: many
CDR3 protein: CASSQEVAGGYNEQFF
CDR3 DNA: TGCGCCAGCAGCCAAGAGGTAGCGGGGGGTTACAATGAGCAGTTCTTC

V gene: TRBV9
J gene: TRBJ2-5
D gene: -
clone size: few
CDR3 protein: CASSVHGGQETQYF
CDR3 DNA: TGTGCCAGCAGCGTCCACGGGGGACAAGAGACCCAGTACTTC

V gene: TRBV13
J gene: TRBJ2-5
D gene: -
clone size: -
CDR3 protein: CASSTSGLAQYF
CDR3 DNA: TGTGCCAGCAGCACTTCAGGGTTGGCCCAGTACTTC

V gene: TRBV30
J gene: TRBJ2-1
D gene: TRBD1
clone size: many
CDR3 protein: CAVQGVRSYNEQFF
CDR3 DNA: TGTGCCGTTCAGGGGGTCCGCTCCTACAATGAGCAGTTCTTC

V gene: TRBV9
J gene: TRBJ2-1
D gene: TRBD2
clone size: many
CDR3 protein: CASSAGLELYNEQFF
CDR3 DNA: TGTGCCAGCAGCGCCGGACTAGAGCTGTACAATGAGCAGTTCTTC

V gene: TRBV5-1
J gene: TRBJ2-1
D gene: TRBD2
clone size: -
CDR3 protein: CASSLSLAGVSYNEQFF
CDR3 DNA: TGCGCCAGCAGCTTGTCTCTAGCGGGGGTATCCTACAATGAGCAGTTCTTC

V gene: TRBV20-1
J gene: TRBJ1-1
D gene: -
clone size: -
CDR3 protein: CSAQRMDYQMAEAFF
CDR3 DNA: TGCAGTGCTCAACGAATGGACTATCAAATGGCTGAAGCTTTCTTT

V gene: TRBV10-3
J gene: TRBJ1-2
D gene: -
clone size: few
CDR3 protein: CAISGEDLHNYGYTF
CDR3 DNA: TGTGCCATCAGTGGGGAAGACTTACATAACTATGGCTACACCTTC

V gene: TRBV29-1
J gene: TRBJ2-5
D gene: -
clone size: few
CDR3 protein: CSVLGGPDIEQETQYF
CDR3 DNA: TGCAGCGTTCTAGGAGGACCGGACATAGAGCAAGAGACCCAGTACTTC

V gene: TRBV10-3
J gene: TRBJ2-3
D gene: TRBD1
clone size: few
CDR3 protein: CAISDGRGTDTQYF
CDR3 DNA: TGTGCCATCAGTGACGGCAGGGGGACAGATACGCAGTATTTT

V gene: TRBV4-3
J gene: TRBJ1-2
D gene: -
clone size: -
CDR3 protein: CASSQESSGGGYTF
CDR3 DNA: TGCGCCAGCAGCCAAGAGAGTAGCGGGGGTGGCTACACCTTC

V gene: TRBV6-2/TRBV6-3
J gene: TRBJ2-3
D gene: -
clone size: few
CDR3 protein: CASTLEFADTQYF
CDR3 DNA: TGTGCCAGCACCCTCGAGTTCGCAGATACGCAGTATTTT

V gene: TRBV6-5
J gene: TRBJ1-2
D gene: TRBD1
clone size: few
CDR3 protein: CASTDETGSAGYTF
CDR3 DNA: TGTGCCAGCACCGACGAGACAGGGTCGGCTGGCTACACCTTC

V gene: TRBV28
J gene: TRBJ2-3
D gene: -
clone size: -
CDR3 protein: CASSPEKLGHTQYF
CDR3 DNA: TGTGCCAGCAGTCCTGAGAAGCTAGGGCATACGCAGTATTTT

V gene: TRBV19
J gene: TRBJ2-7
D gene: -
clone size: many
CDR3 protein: CASSSPSYEQYF
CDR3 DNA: TGTGCCAGTAGTTCCCCGTCCTACGAGCAGTACTTC

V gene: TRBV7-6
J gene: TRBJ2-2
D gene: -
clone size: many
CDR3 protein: CASSLARSGENTGELFF
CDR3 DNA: TGTGCCAGCAGCTTAGCGCGGTCAGGGGAGAACACCGGGGAGCTGTTTTTT

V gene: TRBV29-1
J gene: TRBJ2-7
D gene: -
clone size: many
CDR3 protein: CSAQPTSSYEQYF
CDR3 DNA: TGCAGCGCCCAGCCGACATCCTCCTACGAGCAGTACTTC

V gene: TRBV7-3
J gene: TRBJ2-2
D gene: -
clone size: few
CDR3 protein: CASSHPGTQNTGELFF
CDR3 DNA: TGTGCCAGCAGTCATCCCGGGACCCAGAACACCGGGGAGCTGTTTTTT

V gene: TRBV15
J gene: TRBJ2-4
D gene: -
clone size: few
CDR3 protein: CATSRPWGVARNIQYF
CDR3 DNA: TGTGCCACCAGCAGACCGTGGGGAGTAGCGAGAAACATTCAGTACTTC

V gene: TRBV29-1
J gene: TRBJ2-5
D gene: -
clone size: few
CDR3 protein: CSVYGLRVGIRETQYF
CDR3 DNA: TGCAGCGTCTACGGCCTGCGGGTAGGGATTCGAGAGACCCAGTACTTC

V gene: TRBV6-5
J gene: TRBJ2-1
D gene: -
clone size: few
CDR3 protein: CASRPGVSYNEQFF
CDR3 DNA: TGTGCCAGCAGGCCGGGAGTCTCCTACAATGAGCAGTTCTTC

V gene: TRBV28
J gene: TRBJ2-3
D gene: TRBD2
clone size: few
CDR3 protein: CASSQTSGGARWTDTQYF
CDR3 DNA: TGTGCCAGCAGTCAAACTAGCGGGGGGGCGCGTTGGACAGATACGCAGTATTTT

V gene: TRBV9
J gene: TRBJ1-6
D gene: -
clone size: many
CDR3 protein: CASSVVVEPNSPLHF
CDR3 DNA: TGTGCCAGCAGCGTAGTAGTCGAACCAAATTCACCCCTCCACTTT

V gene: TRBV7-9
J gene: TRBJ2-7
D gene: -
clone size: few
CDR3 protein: CASSGTPTYSGEQYF
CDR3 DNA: TGTGCCAGCAGCGGGACACCCACATACTCCGGCGAGCAGTACTTC

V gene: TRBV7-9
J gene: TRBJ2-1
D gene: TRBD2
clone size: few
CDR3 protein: CASSLLSGGADEQFF
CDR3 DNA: TGTGCCAGCAGCTTACTTAGCGGGGGGGCAGATGAGCAGTTCTTC

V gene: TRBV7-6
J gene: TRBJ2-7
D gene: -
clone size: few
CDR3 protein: CASSLETAYEQYF
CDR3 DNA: TGTGCCAGCAGCTTAGAGACAGCCTACGAGCAGTACTTC

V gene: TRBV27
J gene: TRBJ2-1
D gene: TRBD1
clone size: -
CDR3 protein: CASSLGTGLSEQFF
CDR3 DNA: TGTGCCAGCAGTTTAGGGACAGGGCTCTCTGAGCAGTTCTTC

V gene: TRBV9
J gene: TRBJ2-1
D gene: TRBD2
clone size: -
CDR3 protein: CASSPLGLEGNEQFF
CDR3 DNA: TGTGCCAGCAGCCCCTTGGGACTAGAAGGAAATGAGCAGTTCTTC

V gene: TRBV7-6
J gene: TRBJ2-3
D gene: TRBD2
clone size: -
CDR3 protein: CASSLQRGVGTDTQYF
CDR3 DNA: TGTGCCAGCAGCTTACAGCGGGGTGTGGGCACAGATACGCAGTATTTT

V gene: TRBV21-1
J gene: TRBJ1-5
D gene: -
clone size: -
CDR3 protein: CASSKPGLDQPQHF
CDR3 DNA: TGTGCCAGCAGCAAACCGGGTTTGGATCAGCCCCAGCATTTT

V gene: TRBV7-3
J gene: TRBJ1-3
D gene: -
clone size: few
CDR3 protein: CASSLIGRAPGNTIYF
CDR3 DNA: TGTGCCAGCAGCTTAATCGGCAGGGCCCCTGGAAACACCATATATTTT

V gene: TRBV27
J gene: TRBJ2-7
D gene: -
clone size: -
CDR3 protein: CASSILTGAYEQYF
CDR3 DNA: TGTGCCAGCAGTATCTTGACAGGTGCCTACGAGCAGTACTTC

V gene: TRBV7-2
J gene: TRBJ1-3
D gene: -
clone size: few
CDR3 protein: CASSLLGNTIYF
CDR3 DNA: TGTGCCAGCAGCCTTTTAGGAAACACCATATATTTT

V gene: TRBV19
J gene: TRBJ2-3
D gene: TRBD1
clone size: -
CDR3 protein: CASTSGTANTDTQYF
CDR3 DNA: TGTGCCAGTACCTCCGGGACAGCGAACACAGATACGCAGTATTTT

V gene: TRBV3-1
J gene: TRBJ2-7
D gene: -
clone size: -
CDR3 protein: CASSQGNRGGYEQYF
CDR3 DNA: TGTGCCAGCAGCCAAGGAAACCGAGGAGGCTACGAGCAGTACTTC

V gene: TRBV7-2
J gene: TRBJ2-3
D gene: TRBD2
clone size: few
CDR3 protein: CASRNPGRADTQYF
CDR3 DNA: TGTGCCAGCAGGAACCCAGGGAGGGCAGATACGCAGTATTTT

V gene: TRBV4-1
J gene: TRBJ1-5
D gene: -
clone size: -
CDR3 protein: CASSQAGLSQPQHF
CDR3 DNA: TGCGCCAGCAGCCAAGCAGGGTTAAGTCAGCCCCAGCATTTT

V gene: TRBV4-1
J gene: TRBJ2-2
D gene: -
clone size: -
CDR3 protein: CASSRERVSTGELFF
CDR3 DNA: TGCGCCAGCAGCCGAGAGAGGGTCTCCACCGGGGAGCTGTTTTTT

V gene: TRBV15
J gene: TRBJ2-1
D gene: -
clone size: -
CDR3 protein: CATSPGQTYNEQFF
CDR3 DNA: TGTGCCACCAGCCCCGGGCAGACTTACAATGAGCAGTTCTTC

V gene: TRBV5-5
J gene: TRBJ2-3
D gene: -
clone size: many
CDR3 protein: CASSPGFWGYTDTQYF
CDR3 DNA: TGTGCCAGCAGCCCGGGATTTTGGGGGTACACAGATACGCAGTATTTT